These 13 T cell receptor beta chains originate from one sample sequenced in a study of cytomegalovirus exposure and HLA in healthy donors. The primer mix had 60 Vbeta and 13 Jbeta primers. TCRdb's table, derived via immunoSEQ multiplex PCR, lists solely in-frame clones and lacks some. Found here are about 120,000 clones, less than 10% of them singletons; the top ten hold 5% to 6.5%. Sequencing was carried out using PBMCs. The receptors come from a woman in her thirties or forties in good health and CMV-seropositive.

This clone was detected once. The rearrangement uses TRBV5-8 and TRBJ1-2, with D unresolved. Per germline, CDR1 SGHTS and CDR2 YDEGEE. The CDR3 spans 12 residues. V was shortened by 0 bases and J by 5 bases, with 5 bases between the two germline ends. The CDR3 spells CASSLGAYGYTF. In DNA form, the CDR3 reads TGTGCCAGCAGCTTGGGAGCGTATGGCTACACCTTC. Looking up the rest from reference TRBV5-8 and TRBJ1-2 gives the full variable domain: EAGVTQSPTHLIKTRGQQATLRCSPISGHTSVYWYQQALGLGLQFLLWYDEGEERNRGNFPPRFSGRQFPNYSSELNVNALELEDSALYLCASSLGAYGYTFGSGTRLTVV.

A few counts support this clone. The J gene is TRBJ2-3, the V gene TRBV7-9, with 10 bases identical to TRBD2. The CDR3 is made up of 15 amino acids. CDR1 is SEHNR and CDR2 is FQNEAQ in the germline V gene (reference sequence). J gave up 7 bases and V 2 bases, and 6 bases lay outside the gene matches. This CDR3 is CASSLTAGGQNTQYF. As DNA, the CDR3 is TGTGCCAGCAGCTTAACAGCGGGGGGGCAAAATACGCAGTATTTT.

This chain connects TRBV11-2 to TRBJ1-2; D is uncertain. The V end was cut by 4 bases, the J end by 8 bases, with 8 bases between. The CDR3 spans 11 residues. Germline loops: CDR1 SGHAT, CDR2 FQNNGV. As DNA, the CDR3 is TGTGCCAGCAGCTCATTTCTAGGCTACACCTTC. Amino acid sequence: CASSSFLGYTF.

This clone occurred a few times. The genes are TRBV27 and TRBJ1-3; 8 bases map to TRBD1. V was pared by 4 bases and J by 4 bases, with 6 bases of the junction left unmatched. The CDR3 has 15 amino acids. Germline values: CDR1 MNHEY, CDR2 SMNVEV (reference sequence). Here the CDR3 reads CASSSNRGWGNTIYF. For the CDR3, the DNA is TGTGCCAGCAGTTCGAACAGGGGGTGGGGAAACACCATATATTTT.

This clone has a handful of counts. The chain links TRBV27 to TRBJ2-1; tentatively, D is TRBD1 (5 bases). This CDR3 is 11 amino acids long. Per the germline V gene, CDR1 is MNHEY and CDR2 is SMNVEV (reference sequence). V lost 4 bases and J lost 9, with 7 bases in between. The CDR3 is CASSSRVEQFF. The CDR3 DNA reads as TGTGCCAGCAGTTCCAGGGTTGAGCAGTTCTTC.

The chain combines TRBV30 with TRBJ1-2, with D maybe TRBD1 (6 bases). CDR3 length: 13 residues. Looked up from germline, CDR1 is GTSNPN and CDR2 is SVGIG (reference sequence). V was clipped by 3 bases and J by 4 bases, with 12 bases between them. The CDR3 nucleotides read TGTGCCTGGAGCCAAGGGGGAGCCTATGGCTACACCTTC. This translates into CAWSQGGAYGYTF.

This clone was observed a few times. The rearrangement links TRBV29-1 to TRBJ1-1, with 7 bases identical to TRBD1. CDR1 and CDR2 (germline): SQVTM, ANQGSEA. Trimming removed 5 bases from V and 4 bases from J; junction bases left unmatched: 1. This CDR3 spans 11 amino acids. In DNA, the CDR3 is TGCAGCGTTCCAGGGGGCACTGAAGCTTTCTTT. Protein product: CSVPGGTEAFF.

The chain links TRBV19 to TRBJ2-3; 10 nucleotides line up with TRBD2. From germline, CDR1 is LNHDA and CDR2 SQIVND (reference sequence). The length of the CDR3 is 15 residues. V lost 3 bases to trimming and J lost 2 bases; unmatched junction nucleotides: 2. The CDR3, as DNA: TGTGCCAGTAGTATTCTAGCGGGGGTCACAGATACGCAGTATTTT. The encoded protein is CASSILAGVTDTQYF.

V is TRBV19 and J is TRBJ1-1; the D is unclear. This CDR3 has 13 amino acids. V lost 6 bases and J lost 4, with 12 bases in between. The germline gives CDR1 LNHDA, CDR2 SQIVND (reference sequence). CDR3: CASRVREGTEAFF. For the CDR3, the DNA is TGTGCCAGTAGAGTTAGGGAGGGCACTGAAGCTTTCTTT. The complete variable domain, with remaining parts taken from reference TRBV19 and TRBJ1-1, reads DGGITQSPKYLFRKEGQNVTLSCEQNLNHDAMYWYRQDPGQGLRLIYYSQIVNDFQKGDIAEGYSVSREKKESFPLTVTSAQKNPTAFYLCASRVREGTEAFFGQGTRLTVV.

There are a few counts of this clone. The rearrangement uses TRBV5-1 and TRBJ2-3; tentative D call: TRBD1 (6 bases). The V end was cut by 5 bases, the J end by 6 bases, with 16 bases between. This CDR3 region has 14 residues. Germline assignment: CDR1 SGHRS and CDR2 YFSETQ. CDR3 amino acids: CASRVLDRRDTQYF. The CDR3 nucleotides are TGCGCCAGCAGGGTTCTCGACAGGAGGGATACGCAGTATTTT.

CDR3 bases: TGTGCCAGCAAGCCTGCCCCGGGACAGGGAGTCCCTGGGGCCAACGTCCTGACTTTC. This sequence encodes CASKPAPGQGVPGANVLTF. V gene TRBV7-6 combines with J gene TRBJ2-6; 9 positions agree with TRBD1. The V and J ends lost 7 bases and 2 bases, in that order; junction bases with no gene match: 15. Germline CDR1 is SGHVS and CDR2 is FNYEAQ. This CDR3 region has 19 residues.

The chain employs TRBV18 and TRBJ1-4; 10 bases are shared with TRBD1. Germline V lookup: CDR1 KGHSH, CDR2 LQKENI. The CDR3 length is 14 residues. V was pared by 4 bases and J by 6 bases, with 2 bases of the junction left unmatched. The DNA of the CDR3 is TGTGCCAGCTCACTCGGGACAGGGGATGAAAAACTGTTTTTT. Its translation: CASSLGTGDEKLFF.

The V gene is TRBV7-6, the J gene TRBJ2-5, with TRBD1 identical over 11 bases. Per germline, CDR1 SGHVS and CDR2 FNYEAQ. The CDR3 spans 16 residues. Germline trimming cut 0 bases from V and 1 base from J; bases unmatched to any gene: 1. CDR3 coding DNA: TGTGCCAGCAGCTTAGCCGGGACAGGGGGCCAAGAGACCCAGTACTTC. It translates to CASSLAGTGGQETQYF.